A single TCR beta chain is shown here with its context. The antigen it binds to is not known. No per-base quality is available; no much larger clone lies one base away. Library method: the immunoSEQ multiplex PCR assay. The multiplex PCR relied on a mix of 60 forward primers for TCR Vbeta segments and 13 reverse primers for TCR Jbeta segments. The CDR3 region of rearranged TCR beta genes was amplified from genomic DNA by a multiplex PCR assay. On the Illumina HiSeq System, the amplified TCR beta libraries were sequenced as 87-base-pair reads. The study's own analysis went as follows. Across the 600 to 700 repertoires, a later analysis counted roughly 77 million unique TCR beta chains, roughly 11 million of which were shared by at least two donors. Raw reads were error-corrected and collapsed into unique sequences with a nearest-neighbor algorithm that merged closely related sequences to remove PCR and sequencing errors. Alignment of CDR3 sequences to IMGT reference sequences was used to assign V, D and J gene segments. For a sequence to be retained, at least a six-nucleotide match to both a V gene segment and a J gene segment was required. A rearrangement was called productive if the CDR3 had no stop codons and remained in frame with V and J, and every other rearrangement was called non-productive. Following IMGT convention, CDR3 was defined as the stretch from the second conserved V-encoded cysteine up to the conserved J-encoded phenylalanine. The earlier analysis of about 640 of the donors excluded any sequence lacking an unambiguous match to a single V gene segment. In an earlier analysis of 450 to 750 of the donors, a V segment was called functional when productive rearrangements were above 56.7%, and segregating when the standard deviation between donors exceeded 5%. A statistical classification framework was built to diagnose cytomegalovirus status from the catalog of TCR beta chain sequences. In a later analysis, TCR nucleotide sequences were compared against IMGT/GENE-DB human TR gene sequences so that V and J genes could be assigned. A later analysis assigned CDR3 sequences and most-parsimonious VDJ recombination scenarios with the TCRdist pipeline. A later analysis defined each TCR beta chain by its CDR3 amino acid sequence plus V-gene family, and excluded reads lacking a unique V-gene family. In a later analysis, 500 to 650 highly shared, low-generation-probability nucleotide sequences were removed to address suspected cross-contamination and a sequencing artifact. In a later analysis, a clonal expansion index for each public chain was calculated from normalized within-repertoire ranks of inferred template counts. Generation probabilities in a later analysis came from a VDJ recombination model fitted to out-of-frame rearrangements, and those results were checked against IGoR. In a later analysis, TCR-TCR, TCR-HLA and TCR-CMV co-occurrence was scored with hypergeometric tests, and a repertoire-size bias correction was applied to TCR pairs. False discovery rates were estimated in a later analysis by permuting HLA or CMV assignments 20 times. A later analysis grouped co-occurring TCRs with DBSCAN, adding TCRdist sequence similarity when clustering within HLA-allele-positive subsets. Repertoires with fewer than 30,000 or more than 120,000 public chains were left out of co-occurrence clustering, as were five repertoires with anomalous nucleotide sharing. What TCRdb holds here is the immuneACCESS table cut down to in-frame rearrangements. Part of the clones is not present; checked against another copy, under half of the missing clones reflect an unresolved V gene, and the others are unexplained. V, J and clone size are those of that table, while D and trimming were read from the DNA. The sample table holds approximately 270,000 clones, of which under 90% were seen once. Roughly 0.31% of the sample comes from the top ten.

This specimen belongs to a study of cytomegalovirus exposure and HLA in healthy donors (dated by TCRdb to the late 2010s). The study in broad terms: An earlier analysis of fewer than 750 of the donors reported approximately 300 Gb of sequence data and some 110 million unique TCR beta sequences obtained from about 170 million T cells. Approximately 310 gigabases of sequencing data and around 85 million unique TCR sequences made up an early release that covered some 640 HLA-typed donors. Among the approximately 400 genotyped donors, about 85% belonged to the genetic ancestry cluster associated with self-reported Caucasian donors. The study aimed to test whether signatures of past pathogen exposure could be identified by cataloging public T cell receptors. The study profiled the T cell repertoires of hundreds of subjects by immunosequencing and related them to cytomegalovirus serostatus. A separate validation cohort of 100 to 150 different subjects was used in addition to the approximately 610-subject first cohort. To predict cytomegalovirus infection status, the study combined high-throughput TCR immunosequencing, statistical association of individual TCRs with disease status, and machine learning. In a later analysis, previously published TCR beta repertoires from about 640 donors were re-analyzed and high-resolution HLA genotyping was added so that TCR occurrence patterns could be studied. Rather than using new phenotypic data, the later analysis identified candidate immune exposures from TCR beta sequences and from how often those sequences occurred across donors. An earlier analysis of approximately 630 of the donors applied high-throughput TCR beta sequencing to assess whether each TCR beta V gene segment acted as functional or pseudogenic. Donor age, sex, ethnicity and CMV serostatus were compiled together with the repertoire data. In a later genetic analysis, genome-wide SNP genotypes for 398 of the 666 donors were used, and that subset was treated as a discovery cohort. All discovery cohort repertoires had been generated using a single sequencing platform. HLA typing included class I and class II loci at four-digit resolution. Typing coverage differed by locus: A, B, C, DRB1 and DQB1 were typed in roughly 629-630 donors, DQA1 in 522, DPA1 in approximately 600, and DPB1 in 400 to 490. Roughly five DR-DQ haplotypes were treated as single units for association and clustering because of strong linkage in the cohort. Across approximately 420 genotyped donors of the cohort, an average of about 240,000 unique TCR beta nucleotide sequences per donor were sequenced, and approximately 19% of those sequences were non-productive.

The cohort comprised more than 550 healthy bone marrow donors. At the time of sampling, all cohort members were nominally healthy, though unrecorded immune exposures were likely present. The donor was CMV seronegative and belonged to the group of 380 or so seronegative cohort members. A peripheral blood sample was collected from each donor, and TCR beta sequencing was performed on peripheral blood mononuclear cells. The Qiagen DNeasy Blood Extraction Kit was used to extract genomic DNA from the blood cell samples. Points the paper makes about the study in general: A cluster of highly shared sequence variants was judged likely to represent a technical artifact of the sequencing pipeline. Several of the top co-occurrence clusters appeared to be linked to parvovirus B19, influenza, CMV and Epstein-Barr virus, according to a later analysis. CMV serostatus was the only immune exposure information available for the cohort. Compared with the approximately 600-donor mean, donors in an Asian-associated ancestry cluster had fewer N-insertions in productive TCRs, according to a later genetic analysis. A later genetic analysis associated a missense DCLRE1C variant with V-gene and J-gene trimming of TCR beta chains, and an independent cohort replicated the association. In a later analysis, HLA-associated TCR beta chains showed more clonal expansion and lower generation probabilities than non-associated chains that were equally common. The 87-base-pair reads could not distinguish some IMGT-functional V segments, including TRBV6-2 and TRBV6-3, so those segments were excluded. An earlier analysis of approximately 540 of the donors showed that most TCR beta V segments appeared in productive rearrangements either about 87% or about 30% of the time, which broadly matched IMGT annotations. When HLA alleles, especially DR and DQ, strongly co-occurred, TCR associations were difficult to assign to individual alleles. It was suggested by the authors that the approach could potentially be generalized to other disease states and immunological phenotypes. Because some donors lacked HLA typing at each locus, the association tests relied only on the typed subset. In vitro tests confirmed that a few of the cytomegalovirus-associated TCR beta chains recognize cytomegalovirus antigens. In the study, around 160 TCR beta chains were listed as associated with cytomegalovirus. In a later analysis, some 18,000 TCR beta sequences were associated with specific HLA alleles at a false discovery rate of 0.05. Cytomegalovirus status was reported to be diagnosed by the classifier with high specificity and sensitivity in both the original and validation cohorts. In this cohort, only TCR beta chains were sequenced, and detectable features were limited by the absence of alpha or paired-chain data. According to a later analysis, TCR association rates differed among HLA loci, with DRB1 alleles showing the most associated TCRs and HLA-C alleles showing the fewest. A later analysis found that most CMV-associated TCR beta chains appeared HLA-restricted, with HLA associations seemingly driven largely by CMV exposure. Because counts were too low, roughly 18 rarely observed V segments, including chromosome 9 orphons, were left out of the earlier analysis of about 620 of the donors. The presence/absence analyses assumed that sequencing depth was roughly uniform across donors, and that assumption may not be true. A further reported finding was that TCR beta sequences accurately predicted the HLA-A and HLA-B alleles for most subjects in the first cohort. Linkage disequilibrium might explain the correlated functional status among segregating V segments, but an unknown experimental factor could not be ruled out. Most TCR sequences were seen in very few donors, while some public TCRs were found in many individuals.

The CDR3 spans 14 residues, from the cysteine through the phenylalanine. Only the CDR3 part of the read is kept: 42 bases, read in frame from the first base. Sequences SQVTM (CDR1) and ANQGSEA (CDR2) are obtained from the germline V gene. V gives up 8 bases and J gives up 1 base, and the segment between their germline ends measures 17 bases. Recombination linked TRBV29-1 to TRBJ2-5; a weak D assignment points to TRBD2 (6 bases agree). This sequence originates from a girl aged 2-10 years in good health and CMV-seronegative. Material: PBMCs. The bases read TGCAGCACCCCGGGAACGACTAGCCAAGAGACCCAGTACTTC. Its product reads: CSTPGTTSQETQYF.